The 22 T cell receptor beta chains presented below share a single source sample, sequenced in a study of a mutant IDH1 vaccine in newly diagnosed glioma. What these receptors recognize is not known. Sequencing used immunoSEQ multiplex PCR; TCRdb keeps in-frame clones, though not all of them. This sample has around 31,000 clones, with around 82% found just once. The time point denotes: week 11, during vaccination. The vaccine gave 300 ug of a 20-mer mutant IDH1 peptide subcutaneously per dose. The input for sequencing was PBMCs, taken from a glioma patient whose treatment included an IDH1 peptide vaccine. The receptors were gathered from a man younger than 40 with glioma.

In nucleotides, the CDR3 is TGTGCCAGTAGTATCAGGAGGCAGCTCGATAACTATGGCTACACCTTC. This sequence encodes CASSIRRQLDNYGYTF. The chain combines TRBV19 with TRBJ1-2; D not certain. The CDR3 runs 16 residues. Deletions cut 3 bases from V and 1 base from J, with 15 bases between. Germline values: CDR1 LNHDA, CDR2 SQIVND (reference sequence).

This sequence joins TRBV29-1 and TRBJ1-3; no clear D gene. CDR3 length: 14 residues. V was clipped by 0 bases and J by 3 bases, with 9 bases between them. The V gene's germline CDR1 is SQVTM and CDR2 ANQGSEA. CDR3 protein: CSVEDRVGGNTIYF. The CDR3 DNA follows: TGCAGCGTTGAAGATCGAGTCGGTGGAAACACCATATATTTT.

The J gene is TRBJ2-5, the V gene TRBV4-1; D gene ambiguous. V shed 0 bases and J shed 2 bases, with 10 bases lying between them. The germline V gene encodes CDR1 MGHRA and CDR2 YSYEKL. The CDR3 covers 15 residues. CDR3 sequence: CASSQDREAQETQYF. The CDR3, as DNA: TGCGCCAGCAGCCAAGATCGAGAGGCGCAAGAGACCCAGTACTTC.

The genes are TRBV7-2 and TRBJ1-2; D unclear. Trimming took off 5 bases at V and 3 bases at J, with 16 bases between the two ends. Germline values: CDR1 SGHTA, CDR2 FQGNSA. The CDR3 covers 15 residues. Here the CDR3 DNA reads TGTGCCAGCAGCCTCCGGGCCCGGGGTGACTATGGCTACACCTTC. Translated, it gives CASSLRARGDYGYTF.

The chain uses TRBV19 and TRBJ2-5; D uncertain. Germline values: CDR1 LNHDA, CDR2 SQIVND (reference sequence). There are 14 residues in the CDR3. V gave up 10 bases and J gave up 2 bases, with 17 bases separating them. CDR3 nucleotide sequence: TGTGCCACTTCGGCCCTGCGTGGGCAAGAGACCCAGTACTTC. Translated: CATSALRGQETQYF.

The rearrangement uses TRBV19 and TRBJ2-5; TRBD1 agrees at 7 bases. Germline V gives CDR1 LNHDA, CDR2 SQIVND (reference sequence). The CDR3 is 14 residues long. V shed 6 bases, J shed 2 bases, and the junction held 6 bases outside the gene matches. The CDR3 nucleotides are TGTGCCAGTAGCGTGACAGGGAGACAAGAGACCCAGTACTTC. Protein: CASSVTGRQETQYF. The full variable domain, its missing parts supplied by reference TRBV19 and TRBJ2-5, is DGGITQSPKYLFRKEGQNVTLSCEQNLNHDAMYWYRQDPGQGLRLIYYSQIVNDFQKGDIAEGYSVSREKKESFPLTVTSAQKNPTAFYLCASSVTGRQETQYFGPGTRLLVL.

The chain is built from TRBV29-1 and TRBJ2-3; 9 nucleotides align to TRBD2. Germline CDR1 reads SQVTM; CDR2 reads ANQGSEA. The ends lost 5 bases at V and 1 base at J; junction bases unmatched: 4. The CDR3 extends over 14 amino acids. CDR3 in amino acids: CSVWGGGGTDTQYF. DNA for the CDR3: TGCAGCGTTTGGGGCGGGGGGGGCACAGATACGCAGTATTTT.

This clone was found a few times. The rearrangement joins TRBV30 to TRBJ1-1; D might be TRBD1 (5 bases). The CDR3 totals 15 residues. Germline CDR1 and CDR2: GTSNPN and SVGIG (reference sequence). The V gene lost 0 bases and the J gene lost 4 bases, with 15 bases spanning the gap. The CDR3 bases are TGTGCCTGGAGTGTAATGGGGGGGGTGTCCACTGAAGCTTTCTTT. Its translation is CAWSVMGGVSTEAFF.

This sequence joins TRBV6-7 and TRBJ2-7; D gene unclear. TRBV6-7 is an open reading frame, and its role is uncertain. This CDR3 has 13 amino acids. V was shortened by 4 bases and J by 3 bases, with 10 bases between the two germline ends. In nucleotides, the CDR3 is TGTGCCAGCAGTTCCCCTAATATCTACGAGCAGTACTTC. It specifies CASSSPNIYEQYF.

The chain uses TRBV2 and TRBJ1-1, with a possible D match to TRBD1 (5 bases). Germline V gene data show CDR1 as SNHLY and CDR2 as FYNNEI. The V and J ends lost 6 bases and 13 bases respectively, with 18 bases between them. This CDR3 has 12 residues. CDR3 sequence (DNA): TGTGCCAGCAGCGGGACCGGCATTGGGGGTTTCTTT. Its translation is CASSGTGIGGFF.

J is TRBJ1-5 and V is TRBV10-3; tentatively, D is TRBD1 (5 bases). Germline V gene lookup returns CDR1 ENHRY and CDR2 SYGVKD. The CDR3 covers 14 residues. Trimming took 4 bases from V and 8 from J, leaving 15 bases between them. CDR3 region: CAISARDQGEPQHF. As DNA, the CDR3 is TGTGCCATCAGTGCCCGGGACCAAGGGGAGCCCCAGCATTTT.

The V and J genes are TRBV9 and TRBJ2-3; TRBD2 matches at 10 bases. The germline V gene encodes CDR1 SGDLS and CDR2 YYNGEE. The CDR3 length is 20 residues. The J segment lost 6 bases and the V segment lost 0 bases, leaving 19 bases of the junction unmatched. The CDR3 nucleotides are TGTGCCAGCAGCGTAGCCCCCTCGCACCCTAGCGGGAGATCGGAGGATACGCAGTATTTT. The encoded protein is CASSVAPSHPSGRSEDTQYF.

The chain employs TRBV7-9 and TRBJ1-1; perhaps TRBD1 as D (5 bases). The V gene's germline CDR1 is SEHNR and CDR2 FQNEAQ (reference sequence). The CDR3 totals 14 residues. Between the trimmed V and J ends, which lost 1 base and 7 bases, there was a span of 13 bases. The CDR3 sequence is CASSLVRGFSEAFF. In DNA form, the CDR3 reads TGTGCCAGCAGCTTAGTACGGGGGTTTAGTGAAGCTTTCTTT.

A single count supports this clone. The V gene is TRBV5-4, the J gene TRBJ1-4, with D perhaps TRBD1 (5 bases). This CDR3 has 18 residues. The V end was cut by 0 bases, the J end by 5 bases, with 20 bases between. The germline CDR1 and CDR2 sequences are SGHNT and YYREEE (reference sequence). CDR3 protein: CASSLGRAGRTLNEKLFF. CDR3 DNA: TGTGCCAGCAGCTTGGGGCGTGCAGGGCGCACCTTAAATGAAAAACTGTTTTTT.

This chain links TRBV10-1 with TRBJ2-5, with TRBD2 matching 11 bases. CDR1 is WNHNN and CDR2 is SYGVQD in the germline V gene (reference sequence). The CDR3 covers 15 residues. V was clipped by 5 bases and J by 4 bases; unmatched bases: 6. The CDR3 is CASSRSGRDGETQYF. The CDR3 DNA follows: TGCGCCAGCAGTCGTAGCGGGAGGGATGGAGAGACCCAGTACTTC.

This rearrangement joins TRBV10-3 to TRBJ2-1; D ambiguous. The CDR3 contains 15 residues. The germline V and J ends were trimmed by 7 bases and 0 bases, with 13 bases remaining between them. Germline lookup yields CDR1 ENHRY and CDR2 SYGVKD. The CDR3 region is CAINKESGSYNEQFF. As DNA, the CDR3 is TGTGCCATCAATAAGGAAAGTGGCTCCTACAATGAGCAGTTCTTC.

The chain has TRBV5-5 and TRBJ2-3, with 14 bases identical to TRBD2. CDR1 is SGHKS and CDR2 is YYEKEE in the germline V gene (reference sequence). This CDR3 spans 15 amino acids. The V gene end was trimmed by 4 bases and the J gene end by 6 bases; junction bases not matched to a gene: 4. The CDR3 nucleotides are TGTGCCAGCAGCCCGGGACTAGCGGGAGTGGATACGCAGTATTTT. Encoded protein: CASSPGLAGVDTQYF.

V gene TRBV30 combines with J gene TRBJ2-2, with 7 bases fitting TRBD1. Germline CDR1 is GTSNPN and CDR2 is SVGIG (reference sequence). With 3 bases clipped from V and 3 bases from J, the junction kept 4 bases outside the gene matches. This CDR3 contains 14 residues. The CDR3 DNA reads TGTGCCTGGAGCACAGGGGCTTACACCGGGGAGCTGTTTTTT. It encodes CAWSTGAYTGELFF.

V gene TRBV18 combines with J gene TRBJ2-2; 9 bases are shared with TRBD1. This CDR3 contains 17 residues. Germline lookup yields CDR1 KGHSH and CDR2 LQKENI. V shed 4 bases, J shed 1 base, and the junction held 7 bases outside the gene matches. For the CDR3, the DNA is TGTGCCAGCTCACGATACTCGGGACAGGGGAACACCGGGGAGCTGTTTTTT. It is translated as CASSRYSGQGNTGELFF.

The chain links TRBV27 to TRBJ2-1; 12 nucleotides line up with TRBD2. V lost 6 bases to trimming and J lost 8 bases; unmatched junction nucleotides: 8. CDR3 size: 15 residues. CDR1 and CDR2 from the germline V gene are MNHEY and SMNVEV (reference sequence). The CDR3 nucleotides read TGTGCCAGCAGCAGCCCGGGACTAGCGGGCTATGAGCAGTTCTTC. Translation: CASSSPGLAGYEQFF.

This clone came up once. The chain joins TRBV6-5 to TRBJ1-5; 7 nucleotides agree with TRBD1. This CDR3 is 15 amino acids long. Germline-derived CDR1 and CDR2 are MNHEY and SVGAGI. The ends lost 5 bases at V and 5 bases at J; junction bases unmatched: 9. CDR3 bases: TGTGCCAGCAGTACGACAGGGAGGGAGGATCAGCCCCAGCATTTT. Translating gives CASSTTGREDQPQHF.

In this sample, this clone turned up a few times. The chain has TRBV10-2 and TRBJ1-4; perhaps TRBD1 as D (6 bases). There are 15 residues in the CDR3. V lost 4 bases to trimming and J lost 4 bases, with 13 bases between them. The germline CDR1 and CDR2 sequences are WSHSY and SAAADI. CDR3 nucleotides: TGCGCCAGCAGTGCTGTGGACAGAGATAATGAAAAACTGTTTTTT. Protein: CASSAVDRDNEKLFF.